This record covers a single T cell receptor (beta chain). Per the original data handling: From reference gene primer amplification, estimates of nucleated cell counts were derived. Clones were sequenced by immunoSEQ multiplex PCR, and TCRdb holds only the in-frame ones, with some missing. The DNA was the basis for D and trimming; V, J and clone size are from that table. The sample lists 250,000 or so clones, roughly four fifths seen once, with about 4.4% in the top ten. The entry originates in a study of blood T cell repertoires in COVID-19. Study overall: The United States, Italy and Spain were the sources of the acute and convalescent COVID-19 samples.

CDR1 and CDR2 (germline): LGHDT, YNNKEL (reference sequence). The CDR3 loop spans 14 amino acids. The germline V and J ends were trimmed by 3 bases and 6 bases, with 12 bases remaining between them. The source of this sequence is a woman in her 70s with acute or convalescent COVID-19. The source material was peripheral blood. The chain employs TRBV3-1 (or the pseudogene TRBV3-2) and TRBJ1-5; tentatively, D is TRBD1 (5 bases). For the CDR3, the DNA is TGTGCCAGCAGCCATGCCGTAAGGGGTCAGCCCCAGCATTTT. Translated, it gives CASSHAVRGQPQHF.